This is a list of T cell receptor beta chains from one sample in a study of T cell repertoires in ileal Crohn's disease. Data came from immunoSEQ multiplex PCR; TCRdb stores just in-frame clones and leaves some out. The table has roughly 10,000 clones, roughly 91% seen once; the top ten hold approximately 9.5%. The sample consisted of ileal tissue. The receptors derive from an adult with Crohn's disease. Both conserved end residues are part of each CDR3.

V	J	CDR3
TRBV25-1	TRBJ2-1	CASSESSSYNEQFF
TRBV5-1	TRBJ2-5	CASSVTGGETQYF
TRBV5-1	TRBJ1-1	CASSPIIGGGGTEAFF
TRBV10-1	TRBJ2-2	CASRGTGNTGELFF
TRBV10-3	TRBJ2-1	CAIRGLAGAYNEQFF
TRBV9	TRBJ2-7	CASSVAGASEQYF
TRBV5-1	TRBJ1-1	CASSLRTGSRTEAFF
TRBV5-6	TRBJ1-4	CASSRREKLFF
TRBV7-2	TRBJ2-1	CASSLEGSGEQFF
TRBV29-1	TRBJ2-2	CSVQRGNTGELFF
TRBV7-9	TRBJ1-5	CASSLTDPPNQPQHF
TRBV30	TRBJ1-6	CAWNPGDGGNSPLHF
TRBV15	TRBJ1-4	CATARSNEKLFF
TRBV6-1	TRBJ2-1	CASSINNEQFF
TRBV29-1	TRBJ2-2	CSVEGYPGELFF
TRBV19	TRBJ2-4	CASSISRTENIQYF
TRBV7-2	TRBJ1-4	CASSPRGGWEKLFF
TRBV5-6	TRBJ2-3	CASTKSGVGTDTQYF
TRBV28	TRBJ2-1	CASKGYTDYNEQFF
TRBV18	TRBJ1-4	CASSPPDGPTNEKLFF
TRBV5-1	TRBJ2-1	CASSLVGGSSPYNEQFF
TRBV5-6	TRBJ1-1	CASSVFGGTPMNTEAFF
TRBV5-1	TRBJ2-2	CASSLVVDTGELFF
TRBV27	TRBJ1-3	CASKRDTGNTIYF
TRBV19	TRBJ1-2	CASSSESTYGYTF
TRBV5-1	TRBJ2-7	CASSLVEVPSYEQYF
TRBV5-1	TRBJ1-2	CASSNADGYTF
TRBV11-2	TRBJ2-5	CASSLVGGSLETQYF
TRBV7-9	TRBJ2-1	CASGEGTSGMLSSYNEQFF
TRBV15	TRBJ1-1	CATSRGIPGSEAFF
TRBV6-5	TRBJ1-2	CAVGGGINYGYTF
TRBV18	TRBJ2-5	CASSPLKESGQYF
TRBV11-1	TRBJ2-1	CASSLGARGGIYNEQFF
TRBV18	TRBJ2-7	CASSPGQSLTYEQYF
TRBV9	TRBJ2-1	CASSVALAGRSSYNEQFF
TRBV7-9	TRBJ1-3	CASSPRDASSGNTIYF
TRBV4-2	TRBJ1-5	CASSQDPGMGNQPQHF
TRBV19	TRBJ2-5	CASSIGEGGTQYF
TRBV19	TRBJ2-7	CASRRTAGEGYEQYF
TRBV11-2	TRBJ2-1	CASSFRAGVRSYNEQFF
TRBV19	TRBJ1-1	CASSIRRETEAFF
TRBV7-2	TRBJ2-7	CASSLAEVSYEQYF
TRBV30	TRBJ2-5	CAWSQVNPKETQYF
TRBV18	TRBJ1-6	CASSDQGGDSPLHF
TRBV10-1	TRBJ2-1	CASSVVAGGRYNEQFF
TRBV6-6	TRBJ2-5	CASQGTVQETQYF
TRBV4-2	TRBJ1-2	CASSQDKDYGYTF
TRBV7-2	TRBJ1-6	CASSLDRLNSPLHF
TRBV5-4	TRBJ2-5	CASSLNLAFQETQYF
TRBV28	TRBJ1-2	CASEGEGGYTF
TRBV29-1	TRBJ2-3	CSVVMIAGGPDTQYF
TRBV10-3	TRBJ1-2	CAISEKGDYGYTF